This TCR beta chain derives from a study of T cells after posttransplantation cyclophosphamide. Assay used: immunoSEQ multiplex PCR; TCRdb lists only in-frame clones, some missing. The sample includes 10,000 to 15,000 clones, about 83% of them seen just once. Peripheral blood was collected from the related graft donor on the marrow donation day. The germline gives CDR1 SEHNR, CDR2 FQNEAQ (reference sequence). J lost 4 bases, V lost 3 bases, and 4 bases had no gene match. The CDR3 has 15 residues. Sequencing used memory CD4+ T cells sorted from PBMCs. This clonotype was obtained from a man aged 45 to 65 in good health, CMV-negative, and a related stem cell transplant donor. The rearrangement uses TRBV7-9 and TRBJ1-2; 11 bases agree with TRBD1. This CDR3 reads CASSLGQGGGYGYTF. Written as DNA, the CDR3 is TGTGCCAGCAGCTTGGGACAGGGGGGCGGCTATGGCTACACCTTC.